This TCR beta chain is drawn from a study of blood T cell repertoires in COVID-19. For the study at large: T cells, B-cell-depleted T cells, or PBMCs provided the cDNA or gDNA that served as material.

The method was immunoSEQ multiplex PCR; TCRdb's version includes in-frame clones alone and lacks a portion of them. The sample records 35,000 to 40,000 clones, around 83% being singletons. Germline V gene data show CDR1 as SNHLY and CDR2 as FYNNEI. Trimming removed 7 bases at V and 0 bases at J, with 12 bases between. The CDR3 is 14 amino acids. The chain employs TRBV2 and TRBJ1-1, with D uncertain. The sequencing sample was made of peripheral blood. The TCR comes from a human donor in a cohort sampled during active COVID-19. The CDR3 region has the DNA TGTGCCAGCACCCGGACGGGGATGAACACTGAAGCTTTCTTT. As protein: CASTRTGMNTEAFF.